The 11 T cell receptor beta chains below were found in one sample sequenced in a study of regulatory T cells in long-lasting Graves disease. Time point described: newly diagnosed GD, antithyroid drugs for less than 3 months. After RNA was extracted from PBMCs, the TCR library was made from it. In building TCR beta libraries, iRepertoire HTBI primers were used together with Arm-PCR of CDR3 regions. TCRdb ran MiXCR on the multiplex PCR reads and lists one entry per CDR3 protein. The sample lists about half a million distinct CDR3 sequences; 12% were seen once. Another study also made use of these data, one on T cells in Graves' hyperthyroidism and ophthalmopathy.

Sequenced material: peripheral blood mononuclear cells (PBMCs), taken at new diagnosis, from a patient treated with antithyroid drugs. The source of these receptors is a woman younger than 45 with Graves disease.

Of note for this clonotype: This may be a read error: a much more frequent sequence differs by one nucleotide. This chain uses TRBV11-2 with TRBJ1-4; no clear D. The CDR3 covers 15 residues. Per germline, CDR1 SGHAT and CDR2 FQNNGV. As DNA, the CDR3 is TGTGCCAGCCGCTTAGCGCGGTCTGTTAATGAAAAACTGTTTTTT. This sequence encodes CASRLARSVNEKLFF. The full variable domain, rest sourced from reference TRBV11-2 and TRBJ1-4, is EAGVAQSPRYKIIEKRQSVAFWCNPISGHATLYWYQQILGQGPKLLIQFQNNGVVDDSQLPKDRFSAERLKGVDSTLKIQPAKLEDSAVYLCASRLARSVNEKLFFGSGTQLSVL.

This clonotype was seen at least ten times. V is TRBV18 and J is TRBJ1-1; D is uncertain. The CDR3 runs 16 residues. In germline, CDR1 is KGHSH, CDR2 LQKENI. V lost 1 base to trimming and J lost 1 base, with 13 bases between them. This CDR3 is CASSPLLGTENTEAFF. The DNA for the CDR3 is TGTGCCAGCTCACCACTCTTGGGAACCGAGAACACTGAAGCTTTCTTT.

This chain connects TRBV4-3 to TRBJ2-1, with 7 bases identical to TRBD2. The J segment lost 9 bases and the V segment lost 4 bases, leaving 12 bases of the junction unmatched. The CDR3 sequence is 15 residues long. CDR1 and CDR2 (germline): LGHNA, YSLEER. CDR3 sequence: CASSPRLQRDGEQFF. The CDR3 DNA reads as TGCGCCAGCAGCCCGCGACTTCAGCGGGACGGTGAGCAGTTCTTC.

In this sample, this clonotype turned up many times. The DNA for the CDR3 is TGCGCCAGCAGTGAGACCAGAGGGACTGAAGCTTTCTTT. Encoded protein: CASSETRGTEAFF. The chain employs TRBV10-1 and TRBJ1-1; D is uncertain. The CDR3 sequence is 13 residues long. Germline V lookup: CDR1 WNHNN, CDR2 SYGVQD (reference sequence). V was clipped by 2 bases and J by 5 bases, with 9 bases between them.

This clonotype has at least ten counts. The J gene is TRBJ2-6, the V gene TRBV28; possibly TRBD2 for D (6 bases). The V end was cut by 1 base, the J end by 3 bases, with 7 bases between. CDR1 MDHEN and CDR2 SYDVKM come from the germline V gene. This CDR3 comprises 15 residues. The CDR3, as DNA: TGTGCCAGCAGTTTATCGGGGGTTGGGGCCAACGTCCTGACTTTC. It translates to CASSLSGVGANVLTF. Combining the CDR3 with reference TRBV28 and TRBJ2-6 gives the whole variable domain DVKVTQSSRYLVKRTGEKVFLECVQDMDHENMFWYRQDPGLGLRLIYFSYDVKMKEKGDIPEGYSVSREKKERFSLILESASTNQTSMYLCASSLSGVGANVLTFGAGSRLTVL.

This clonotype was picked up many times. In nucleotides, the CDR3 is TGTGCCAGCAGCTTAGAGGGGGGTCTGTCTTACTACGAGCAGTACTTC. It codes for CASSLEGGLSYYEQYF. The chain couples TRBV7-8 to TRBJ2-7; either TRBD1 or TRBD2 may fit D (6 bases each). Germline CDR1 reads SGHVS; CDR2 reads FQNEAQ. CDR3 length: 16 residues. The V and J ends lost 1 base and 3 bases respectively, with 16 bases between them. The complete variable domain, with remaining parts taken from reference TRBV7-8 and TRBJ2-7, reads GAGVSQSPRYKVAKRGQDVALRCDPISGHVSLFWYQQALGQGPEFLTYFQNEAQLDKSGLPSDRFFAERPEGSVSTLKIQRTQQEDSAVYLCASSLEGGLSYYEQYFGPGTRLTVT.

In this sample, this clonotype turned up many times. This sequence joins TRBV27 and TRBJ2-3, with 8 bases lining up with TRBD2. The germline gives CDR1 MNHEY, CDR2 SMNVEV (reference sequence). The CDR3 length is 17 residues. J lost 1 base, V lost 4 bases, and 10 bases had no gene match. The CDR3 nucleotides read TGTGCCAGCAGTTCGTCCGTAGCGGGACTTCGCACAGATACGCAGTATTTT. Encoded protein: CASSSSVAGLRTDTQYF.

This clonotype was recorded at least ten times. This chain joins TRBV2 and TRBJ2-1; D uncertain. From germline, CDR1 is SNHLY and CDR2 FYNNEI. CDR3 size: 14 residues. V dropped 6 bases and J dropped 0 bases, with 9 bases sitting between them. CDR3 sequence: CASSQLSSYNEQFF. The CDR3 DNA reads TGTGCCAGCAGCCAGCTAAGCTCCTACAATGAGCAGTTCTTC.

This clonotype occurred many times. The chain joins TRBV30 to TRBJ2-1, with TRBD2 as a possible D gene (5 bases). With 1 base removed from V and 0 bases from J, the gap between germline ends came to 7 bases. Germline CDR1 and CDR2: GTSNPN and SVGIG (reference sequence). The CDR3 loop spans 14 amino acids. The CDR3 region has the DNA TGTGCCTGGAGTGAAGGGAGCTCCTACAATGAGCAGTTCTTC. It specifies CAWSEGSSYNEQFF.

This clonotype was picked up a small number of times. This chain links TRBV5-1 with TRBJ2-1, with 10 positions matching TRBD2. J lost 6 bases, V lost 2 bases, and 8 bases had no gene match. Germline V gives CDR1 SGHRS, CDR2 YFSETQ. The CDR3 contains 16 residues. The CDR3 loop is CASSFWRAGGGNEQFF. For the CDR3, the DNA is TGCGCCAGCAGCTTTTGGCGAGCGGGAGGGGGCAATGAGCAGTTCTTC.

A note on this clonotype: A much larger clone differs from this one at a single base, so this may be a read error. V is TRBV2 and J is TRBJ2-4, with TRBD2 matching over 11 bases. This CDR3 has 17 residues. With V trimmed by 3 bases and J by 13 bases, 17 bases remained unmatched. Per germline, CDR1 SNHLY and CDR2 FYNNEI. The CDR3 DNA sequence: TGTGCCAGCAGTGACTTTCTTTTAGCGGGAGGGGACAATGAGCAGTACTTC. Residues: CASSDFLLAGGDNEQYF.